Below, one T cell receptor (beta chain) is given with its context. Its cognate antigen is unknown. The data are from a study of T cells in localized non-small cell lung cancer. Libraries were prepared by immunoSEQ multiplex PCR; TCRdb keeps only in-frame clonotypes and omits some of them. The sample consists of 38,000 or so clones, about four fifths of them appearing once. Study observations and caveats: Clonality peaked in uninvolved adjacent lung rather than tumor.

The CDR3 consists of 15 residues. The junction had 10 bases not matched to a gene; V was cut back by 4 bases and J by 5 bases. Looked up from germline, CDR1 is MNHNY and CDR2 is SVGAGI (reference sequence). V and J are TRBV6-6 and TRBJ1-1; 7 nucleotides line up with TRBD1. This specimen was peripheral blood mononuclear cells, taken before any cancer treatment. This receptor was obtained from an older male donor with stage II lung adenocarcinoma. CDR3 in DNA: TGTGCCAGCAGTTTAGGGACAGTCATTGGTACTGAAGCTTTCTTT. Encoded protein: CASSLGTVIGTEAFF.